This T cell receptor beta chain was sequenced during a study of identical twins. Study-level results: Fewer insertions were carried by abundant cord blood beta clonotypes, but none was seen in memory repertoires.

Trimming removed 0 bases from V and 2 bases from J, with 8 bases in between. Germline loops: CDR1 SGHTA, CDR2 FQGNSA. The length of the CDR3 is 14 residues. TCRdb ran MiXCR on the 5' RACE reads and lists one entry per CDR3 protein. Of 500,000 to 700,000 distinct CDR3 sequences listed, 7.1% are singletons. This clonotype appeared many times. Its antigen is unknown. These data were also filed under a second study, of yellow fever vaccine responses in identical twins.

The sequencing sample was made of PBMCs. The sequence was obtained from a woman younger than 35 in good health. V and J are TRBV7-2 and TRBJ2-7; D uncertain. CDR3 coding DNA: TGTGCCAGCAGCTTAGCACAGATCCCCTACGAGCAGTACTTC. It translates to CASSLAQIPYEQYF.